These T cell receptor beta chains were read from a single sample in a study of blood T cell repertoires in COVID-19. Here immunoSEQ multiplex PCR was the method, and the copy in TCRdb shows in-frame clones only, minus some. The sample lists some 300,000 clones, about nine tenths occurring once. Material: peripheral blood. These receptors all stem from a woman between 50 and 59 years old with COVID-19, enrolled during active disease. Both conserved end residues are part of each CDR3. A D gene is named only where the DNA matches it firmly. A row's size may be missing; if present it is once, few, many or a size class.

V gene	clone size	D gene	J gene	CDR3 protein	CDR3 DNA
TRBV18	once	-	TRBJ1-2	CASSPKDSTNYGYTF	TGTGCCAGCTCCCCAAAGGACAGTACTAACTATGGCTACACCTTC
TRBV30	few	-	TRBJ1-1	CAWSSYGGKMNTEAFF	TGTGCCTGGTCCTCATACGGGGGGAAAATGAACACTGAAGCTTTCTTT
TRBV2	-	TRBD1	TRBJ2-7	CASSDGTASYEQYF	TGTGCCAGCAGTGACGGGACAGCCTCCTACGAGCAGTACTTC
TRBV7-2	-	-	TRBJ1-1	CASSLRGNTEAFF	TGTGCCAGCAGCTTAAGGGGGAACACTGAAGCTTTCTTT
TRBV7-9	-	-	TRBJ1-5	CASSLARGDDSNQPQHF	TGTGCCAGCAGCTTAGCGCGGGGGGACGATAGCAATCAGCCCCAGCATTTT
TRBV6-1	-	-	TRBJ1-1	CASTTGAGSYTEAFF	TGTGCCAGCACCACGGGTGCGGGGTCGTACACTGAAGCTTTCTTT
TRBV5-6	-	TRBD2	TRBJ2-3	CASSLISGGLDTQYF	TGTGCCAGCAGCTTGATCTCGGGAGGTCTGGATACGCAGTATTTT
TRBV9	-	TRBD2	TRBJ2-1	CASSSGLAGTFEQFF	TGTGCCAGCAGCTCCGGACTAGCGGGAACCTTTGAGCAGTTCTTC
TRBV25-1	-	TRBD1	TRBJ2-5	CASSGFKGAGQETQYF	TGTGCCAGCAGTGGCTTCAAGGGGGCCGGCCAAGAGACCCAGTACTTC
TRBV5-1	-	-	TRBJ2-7	CASSETYEQYF	TGCGCCAGCAGCGAGACCTACGAGCAGTACTTC
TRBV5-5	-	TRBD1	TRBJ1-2	CASSLGDRVGYGYTF	TGTGCCAGCAGCTTGGGGGACAGGGTAGGGTATGGCTACACCTTC
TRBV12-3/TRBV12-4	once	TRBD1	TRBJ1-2	CASSLYRGDGYTF	TGTGCCAGCAGTTTATACAGGGGCGATGGCTACACCTTC
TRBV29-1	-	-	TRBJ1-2	CSVEGPQRPYGYTF	TGCAGCGTTGAAGGCCCTCAGCGGCCCTATGGCTACACCTTC
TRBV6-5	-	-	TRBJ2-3	CASRSRWGEDTQYF	TGTGCCAGTCGGAGCAGGTGGGGGGAAGATACGCAGTATTTT
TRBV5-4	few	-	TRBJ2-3	CASSLGAGYTDTQYF	TGTGCCAGCAGCTTGGGGGCGGGGTACACAGATACGCAGTATTTT
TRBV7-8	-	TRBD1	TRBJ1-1	CASSDPTGGTEAFF	TGTGCCAGCAGCGACCCGACAGGGGGCACTGAAGCTTTCTTT
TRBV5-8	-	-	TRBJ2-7	CASSWGIGGGNEQYF	TGTGCCAGCAGCTGGGGGATAGGGGGAGGGAACGAGCAGTACTTC
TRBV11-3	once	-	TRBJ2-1	CASSLNWAHEQFF	TGTGCCAGCAGCTTAAATTGGGCCCATGAGCAGTTCTTC
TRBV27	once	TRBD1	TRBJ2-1	CASSLNRGYNEQFF	TGTGCCAGCAGTTTAAACAGGGGTTACAATGAGCAGTTCTTC
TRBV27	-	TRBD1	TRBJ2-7	CASSLLGTEYEQYF	TGTGCCAGCAGTTTACTCGGGACAGAGTACGAGCAGTACTTC
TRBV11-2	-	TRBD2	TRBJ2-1	CASSLSLVGTNNNEQFF	TGTGCCAGCAGCTTAAGTCTTGTCGGGACTAATAACAATGAGCAGTTCTTC
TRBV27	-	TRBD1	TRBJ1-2	CASSLYAGGPYGYTF	TGTGCCAGCAGTTTATACGCAGGGGGCCCTTATGGCTACACCTTC
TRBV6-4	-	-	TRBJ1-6	CASSSSQRTPASSYNSPLHF	TGTGCCAGCAGCTCCAGCCAGCGTACCCCCGCGAGCTCCTATAATTCACCCCTCCACTTT
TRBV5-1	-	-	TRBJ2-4	CASSRGSGKNIQYF	TGCGCCAGCAGCCGGGGGTCGGGCAAAAACATTCAGTACTTC
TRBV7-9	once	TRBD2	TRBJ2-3	CASRPPLAGATDTQYF	TGTGCCAGCAGGCCTCCTCTAGCGGGGGCCACAGATACGCAGTATTTT
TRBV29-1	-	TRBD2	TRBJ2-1	CSVGGLTGRKYNEQFF	TGCAGCGTTGGGGGGTTGACCGGGAGGAAATACAATGAGCAGTTCTTC
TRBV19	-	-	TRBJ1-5	CASSMRHDSNQPQHF	TGTGCCAGTAGTATGCGACATGATAGCAATCAGCCCCAGCATTTT
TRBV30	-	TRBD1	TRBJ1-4	CAWSDGGGGEKLFF	TGTGCCTGGAGTGATGGAGGGGGCGGTGAAAAACTGTTTTTT
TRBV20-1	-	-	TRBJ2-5	CSARDEGAQYF	TGCAGTGCTAGAGATGAGGGGGCCCAGTACTTC
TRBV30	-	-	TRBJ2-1	CAWSVSYSYNEQFF	TGTGCCTGGAGTGTAAGCTACTCCTACAATGAGCAGTTCTTC
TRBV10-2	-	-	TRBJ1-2	CASSELDSPWGYTF	TGCGCCAGCAGTGAGTTAGACTCCCCGTGGGGCTACACCTTC
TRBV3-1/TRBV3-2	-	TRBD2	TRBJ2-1	CASSQEGLAGGPWIDEQFF	TGTGCCAGCAGCCAAGAAGGACTAGCGGGAGGGCCTTGGATCGATGAGCAGTTCTTC
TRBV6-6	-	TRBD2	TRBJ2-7	CASRPGLALSYEQYF	TGTGCCAGCAGACCCGGACTAGCTCTCTCCTACGAGCAGTACTTC
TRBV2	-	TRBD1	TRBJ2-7	CASSLTGGLYEQYF	TGTGCCAGCAGTTTGACAGGGGGGTTATACGAGCAGTACTTC
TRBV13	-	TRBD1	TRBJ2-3	CASSLDRGSDTQYF	TGTGCCAGCAGCTTAGACAGGGGATCAGATACGCAGTATTTT
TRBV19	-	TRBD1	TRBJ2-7	CASSTGQGFNYEQYF	TGTGCCAGTAGTACCGGACAGGGTTTCAACTACGAGCAGTACTTC
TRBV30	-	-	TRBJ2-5	CAWSQHQGETQYF	TGTGCCTGGAGCCAACATCAGGGGGAGACCCAGTACTTC
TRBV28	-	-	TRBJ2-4	CASLESGRGRDIQYF	TGTGCCAGTCTGGAATCGGGTAGGGGTCGAGACATTCAGTACTTC
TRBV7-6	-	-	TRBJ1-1	CASSPNWGGRQAEAFF	TGTGCCAGCAGCCCGAATTGGGGGGGGAGACAGGCCGAAGCTTTCTTT
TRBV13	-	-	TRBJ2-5	CASSQRGTQYF	TGTGCCAGCAGCCAAAGGGGGACCCAGTACTTC
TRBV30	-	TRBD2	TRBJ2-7	CAWRPSGPFYEQYF	TGTGCCTGGAGACCTAGCGGGCCCTTCTACGAGCAGTACTTC
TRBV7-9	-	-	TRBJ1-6	CASSLVAPPLHF	TGTGCCAGCAGCTTAGTGGCCCCACCCCTCCACTTT
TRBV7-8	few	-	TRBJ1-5	CASSLERAGPEGQPQHF	TGTGCCAGCAGCTTAGAAAGGGCAGGCCCCGAGGGTCAGCCCCAGCATTTT
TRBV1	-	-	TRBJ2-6	CTSSHTGTSGSTLLSGANVLTF	TGCACCAGCAGCCATACCGGGACTAGCGGGAGCACCCTCCTCTCTGGGGCCAACGTCCTGACTTTC
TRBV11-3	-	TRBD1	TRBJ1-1	CASSPREGARTEAFF	TGTGCCAGCAGCCCCCGGGAGGGGGCGAGGACTGAAGCTTTCTTT
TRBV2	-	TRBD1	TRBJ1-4	CASSRTGSANEKLFF	TGTGCCAGCAGTCGGACAGGGTCGGCTAATGAAAAACTGTTTTTT
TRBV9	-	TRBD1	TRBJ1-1	CASSARVGGAGGNTEAFF	TGTGCCAGCAGCGCCCGCGTAGGGGGCGCAGGCGGGAACACTGAAGCTTTCTTT
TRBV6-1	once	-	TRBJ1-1	CASSERTEAFF	TGTGCCAGCAGTGAGAGGACTGAAGCTTTCTTT
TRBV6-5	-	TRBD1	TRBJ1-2	CASSSSGTGSYGYTF	TGTGCCAGCAGTTCCTCCGGGACAGGTTCCTATGGCTACACCTTC
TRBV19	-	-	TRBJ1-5	CASSPLTGDQHF	TGTGCCAGTAGTCCTCTCACCGGGGACCAGCATTTT
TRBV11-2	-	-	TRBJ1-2	CASSERFGGIGDGYTF	TGTGCCAGCAGCGAGCGCTTCGGCGGGATAGGGGATGGCTACACCTTC
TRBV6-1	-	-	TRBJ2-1	CASSEHVSSALYNEQFF	TGTGCCAGCAGTGAACATGTGTCTAGCGCCCTATACAATGAGCAGTTCTTC